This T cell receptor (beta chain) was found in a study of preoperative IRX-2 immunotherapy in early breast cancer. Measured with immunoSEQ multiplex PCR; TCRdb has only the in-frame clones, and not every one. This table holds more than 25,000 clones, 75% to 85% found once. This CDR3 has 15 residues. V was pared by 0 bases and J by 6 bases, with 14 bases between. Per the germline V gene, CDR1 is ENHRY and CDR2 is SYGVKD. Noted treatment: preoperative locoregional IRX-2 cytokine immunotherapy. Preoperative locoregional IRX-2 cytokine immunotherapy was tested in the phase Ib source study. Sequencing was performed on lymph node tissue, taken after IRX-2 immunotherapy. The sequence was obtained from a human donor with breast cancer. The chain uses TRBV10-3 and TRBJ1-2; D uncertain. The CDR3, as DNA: TGTGCCATCAGTGAGTCTAACGGGGAAAGGGATGGCTACACCTTC. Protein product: CAISESNGERDGYTF.